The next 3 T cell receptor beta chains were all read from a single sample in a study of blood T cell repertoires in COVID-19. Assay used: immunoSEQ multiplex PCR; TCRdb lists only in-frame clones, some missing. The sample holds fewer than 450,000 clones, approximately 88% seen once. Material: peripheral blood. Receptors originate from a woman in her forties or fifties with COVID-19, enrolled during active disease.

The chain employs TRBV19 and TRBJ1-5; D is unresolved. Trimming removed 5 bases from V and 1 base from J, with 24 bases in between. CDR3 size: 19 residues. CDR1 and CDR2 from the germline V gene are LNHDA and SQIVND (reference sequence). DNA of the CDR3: TGTGCCAGTAGTCGAGGGCGATTTGACACACAAACGAGCAATCAGCCCCAGCATTTT. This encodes CASSRGRFDTQTSNQPQHF.

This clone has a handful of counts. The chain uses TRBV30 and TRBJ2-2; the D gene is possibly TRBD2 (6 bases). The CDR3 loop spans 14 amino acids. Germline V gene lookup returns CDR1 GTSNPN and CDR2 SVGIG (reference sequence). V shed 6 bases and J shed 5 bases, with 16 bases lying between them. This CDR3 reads CACNGGAGTGELFF. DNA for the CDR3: TGTGCCTGTAACGGCGGGGCCGGAACCGGGGAGCTGTTTTTT.

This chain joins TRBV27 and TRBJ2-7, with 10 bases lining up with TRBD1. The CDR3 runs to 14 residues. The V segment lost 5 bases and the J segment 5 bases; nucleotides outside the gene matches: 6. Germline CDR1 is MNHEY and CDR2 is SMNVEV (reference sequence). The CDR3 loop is CASSEGQGSHEQYF. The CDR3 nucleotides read TGTGCCAGCAGTGAGGGACAGGGGTCCCACGAGCAGTACTTC.